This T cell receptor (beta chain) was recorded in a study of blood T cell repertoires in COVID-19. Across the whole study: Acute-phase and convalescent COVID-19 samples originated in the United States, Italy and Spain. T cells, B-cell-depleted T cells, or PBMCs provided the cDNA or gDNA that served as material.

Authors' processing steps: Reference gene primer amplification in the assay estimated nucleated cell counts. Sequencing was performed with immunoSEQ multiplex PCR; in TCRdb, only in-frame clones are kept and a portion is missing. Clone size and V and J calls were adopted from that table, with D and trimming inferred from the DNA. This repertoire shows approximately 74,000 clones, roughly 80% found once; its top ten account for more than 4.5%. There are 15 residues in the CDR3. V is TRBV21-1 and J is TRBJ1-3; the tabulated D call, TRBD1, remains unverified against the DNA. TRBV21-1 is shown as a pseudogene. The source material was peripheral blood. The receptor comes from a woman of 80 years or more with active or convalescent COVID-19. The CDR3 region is CASKKMGQGQDTIYF. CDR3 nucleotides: TGTGCCAGCAAAAAAATGGGACAGGGACAGGACACCATATATTTT.